This is a list of T cell receptor beta chains from one sample in a study of cytomegalovirus exposure and HLA in healthy donors. TCRdb's copy holds only in-frame clones and misses some; the assay was immunoSEQ multiplex PCR. This table has approximately 110,000 clones, around 63% appearing once. The sequenced material came from PBMCs. These TCRs come from a man between 25 and 39 years old in good health and CMV-seronegative. Each CDR3 is given with its conserved first and last residue. Each record gives: V gene, D gene, J gene, clone size, CDR3 DNA, CDR3 protein. A D gene is named only where the DNA matches it firmly. Rows may omit the clone size; those that give it use once, few, many or a size class.

>TRBV9|-|TRBJ2-5|-
TGTGCCAGCAGCGTAGGGGCAGGGGCAATCCAAGAGACCCAGTACTTC
CASSVGAGAIQETQYF
>TRBV19|TRBD1|TRBJ1-2|-
TGTGCCAGTAGCGTGGACAGGGGGCCTAACTATGGCTACACCTTC
CASSVDRGPNYGYTF
>TRBV4-3|TRBD2|TRBJ2-7|-
TGCGCCAGCAGCCAAGATAGCGGGACGACCTCCTACGAGCAGTACTTC
CASSQDSGTTSYEQYF
>TRBV29-1|-|TRBJ2-2|few
TGCAGCGTTGGGGGCGGCACCGGGGAGCTGTTTTTT
CSVGGGTGELFF
>TRBV9|TRBD2|TRBJ2-3|few
TGTGCCAGCAGCGCCGGGACTAGCGGGGTTTCTAGCACAGATACGCAGTATTTT
CASSAGTSGVSSTDTQYF
>TRBV11-3|-|TRBJ2-7|-
TGTGCCAGCAGCCCGGACAGCACCGAGCAGTACTTC
CASSPDSTEQYF
>TRBV7-9|-|TRBJ2-7|-
TGTGCCAGCAGCCGACGCGGAACGGGGGAGCAGTACTTC
CASSRRGTGEQYF
>TRBV4-3|TRBD2|TRBJ2-1|-
TGCGCCAGCAGCCAGAGGTGGGGACTAGGCAATGAGCAGTTCTTC
CASSQRWGLGNEQFF
>TRBV9|-|TRBJ1-5|-
TGTGCCAGCAGCTCTACATCGGGTAGCAATCAGCCCCAGCATTTT
CASSSTSGSNQPQHF
>TRBV29-1|TRBD1|TRBJ2-1|once
TGCAGCGTTGCCCAGGGGGCCTCCGACTACAATGAGCAGTTCTTC
CSVAQGASDYNEQFF
>TRBV15|-|TRBJ1-5|-
TGTGCCACCAGCAGAAACAGGGGCAATCAGCCCCAGCATTTT
CATSRNRGNQPQHF
>TRBV28|TRBD2|TRBJ2-3|-
TGTGCCAGCAGTTTCTGGGGACTAGTGAGGGCAGATACGCAGTATTTT
CASSFWGLVRADTQYF
>TRBV27|-|TRBJ2-1|-
TGTGCCAGCAGCCTATCACTCTCCTACAATGAGCAGTTCTTC
CASSLSLSYNEQFF
>TRBV28|TRBD1|TRBJ1-1|-
TGTGCCAGCAGTACCCGGACAGGGGGCCTCGACACTGAAGCTTTCTTT
CASSTRTGGLDTEAFF
>TRBV27|-|TRBJ2-5|-
TGTGCCAGCAGAAGGGGTTGGAGCCAAGAGACCCAGTACTTC
CASRRGWSQETQYF
>TRBV7-2|-|TRBJ1-5|once
TGTGCCAGCAGCTTAGAATCGCGGAGGGTCCATCAGCCCCAGCATTTT
CASSLESRRVHQPQHF
>TRBV19|TRBD1|TRBJ2-2|-
TGTGCCAGTAGCCCCAGGGGACAGGGGAACACCGGGGAGCTGTTTTTT
CASSPRGQGNTGELFF
>TRBV6-4|TRBD1|TRBJ2-1|-
TGTGCCAGCAGTGGACAGGGGGCGCGGAATGAGCAGTTCTTC
CASSGQGARNEQFF
>TRBV14|-|TRBJ1-1|-
TGTGCCAGCAGCCAACTCCAAGGAGGGTTCCGGAGAACTGAAGCTTTCTTT
CASSQLQGGFRRTEAFF
>TRBV11-2|TRBD2|TRBJ2-7|few
TGTGCCAGCAGCTTAGGGTATAGCGGGAGTTCGCAGGAGCAGTACTTC
CASSLGYSGSSQEQYF
>TRBV29-1|TRBD1|TRBJ1-2|-
TGCAGCGTTGCTTGGGCGGGACAGGGAGGCGACTACACCTTC
CSVAWAGQGGDYTF
>TRBV29-1|TRBD2|TRBJ2-1|-
TGCAGCGTGGAGACTAGCGGGAGGATCGGGGAGCAGTTCTTC
CSVETSGRIGEQFF
>TRBV23-1|TRBD1|TRBJ1-5|-
TGCGCCAGCAATCGGACAGGGAAAGGTCAGCCCCAGCATTTT
CASNRTGKGQPQHF
>TRBV30|TRBD1|TRBJ2-1|-
TGTGCCTGGAATACCGGGACAGGGTCTTACAATGAGCAGTTCTTC
CAWNTGTGSYNEQFF
>TRBV27|-|TRBJ1-2|-
TGTGCCAGCAGCCCCGGGGGGGCGCGAGGCTACACCTTC
CASSPGGARGYTF
>TRBV19|TRBD2|TRBJ2-2|once
TGTGCCAGTAGCCAAGACCTAGCGGGAGGCCTCAGAGCCGGGGAGCTGTTTTTT
CASSQDLAGGLRAGELFF
>TRBV5-1|-|TRBJ2-7|-
TGCGCCAGCAGCCCGGATGGACTAAACTACGAGCAGTACTTC
CASSPDGLNYEQYF
>TRBV4-3|-|TRBJ2-7|-
TGCGCCAGCAGTCAAGCGGGGAGGGGGGGCGAGCAGTACTTC
CASSQAGRGGEQYF
>TRBV7-3|-|TRBJ2-1|-
TGTGCCAGCAGCTTAGGAGGGTTGGGTAACAATGAGCAGTTCTTC
CASSLGGLGNNEQFF
>TRBV25-1|TRBD2|TRBJ2-1|-
TGTGCCAGCAGGGGCGCCGGGACTAGCGGGAGGGCCGGTGAGCAGTTCTTC
CASRGAGTSGRAGEQFF
>TRBV5-6|-|TRBJ2-4|-
TGTGCCAGCAGCGCCCCAGGGGCCCGAGCCAAAAACATTCAGTACTTC
CASSAPGARAKNIQYF
>TRBV7-2|TRBD1|TRBJ2-2|-
TGTGCCAGCAACAGACAGGGGGCCGGGGAGCTGTTTTTT
CASNRQGAGELFF
>TRBV4-3|-|TRBJ1-1|-
TGCGCCAGCAGCCAAAGGGTCAGCGCGGGCACTGAAGCTTTCTTT
CASSQRVSAGTEAFF
>TRBV4-3|TRBD2|TRBJ2-3|-
TGCGCCAGCAGCCAGTTCGCCCCAGAGACTAGCGGGAGCACAGATACGCAGTATTTT
CASSQFAPETSGSTDTQYF
>TRBV6-1|-|TRBJ1-3|-
TGTGCCAGCAGTGAAGTGGAGAAACCTTACTCTGGAAACACCATATATTTT
CASSEVEKPYSGNTIYF
>TRBV9|-|TRBJ2-7|-
TGTGCCAGCGGAAGATTAGCCGATAGCTCCTACGAGCAGTACTTC
CASGRLADSSYEQYF
>TRBV19|-|TRBJ1-2|-
TGTGCCAGTACTAATCATCGCGGGGGGAATGGCTACACCTTC
CASTNHRGGNGYTF
>TRBV19|-|TRBJ1-2|-
TGTGCCAGTAGTAACTCCGAGGGAGGGAGGGACTATGGCTACACCTTC
CASSNSEGGRDYGYTF
>TRBV7-2|-|TRBJ1-2|once
TGTGCCAGCAGCTTAGGGCAGTTCTATGGCTACACCTTC
CASSLGQFYGYTF
>TRBV6-1|TRBD1|TRBJ2-1|-
TGTGCCAGCAGCGGGACAGCAACCTACAATGAGCAGTTCTTC
CASSGTATYNEQFF
>TRBV5-1|-|TRBJ2-1|-
TGCGCCAGCAGCTTATACCGACAGAGTACCTACAATGAGCAGTTCTTC
CASSLYRQSTYNEQFF
>TRBV6-5|TRBD1|TRBJ1-1|-
TGTGCCAGCAGTTACACCAGGGGGCTTACTGAAGCTTTCTTT
CASSYTRGLTEAFF
>TRBV5-1|TRBD2|TRBJ2-4|-
TGCGCCAGCAGCGCCCTTGGGGGGGACGCCAAAAACATTCAGTACTTC
CASSALGGDAKNIQYF
>TRBV27|-|TRBJ1-4|-
TGTGCCAGCAGTCAACTTGCAACTAATGAAAAACTGTTTTTT
CASSQLATNEKLFF
>TRBV19|TRBD1|TRBJ2-7|-
TGTGCCAGTAGTCTAGGGGGCGCGTCGATGAACGAGCAGTACTTC
CASSLGGASMNEQYF
>TRBV14|-|TRBJ2-1|-
TGTGCCAGCGCAGGGGCTAGCATGTACAATGAGAAGTTCTTC
CASAGASMYNEKFF
>TRBV19|TRBD2|TRBJ2-4|-
TGTGCCAGTAGTATAAGAGCGGGGGTAGCCAAAAACATTCAGTACTTC
CASSIRAGVAKNIQYF
>TRBV28|TRBD2|TRBJ2-7|-
TGTGCCAGCAGCCGATTACCGGGACTAGGCGACGAGCAGTACTTC
CASSRLPGLGDEQYF
>TRBV28|TRBD2|TRBJ2-7|few
TGTGCCAGCAGCCAGACTAGCAAAGGACTTAGATACGAGCAGTACTTC
CASSQTSKGLRYEQYF
>TRBV9|TRBD2|TRBJ2-2|-
TGTGCCAGCGGCCCCCCGGGAGGTCACACCGGGGAGCTGTTTTTT
CASGPPGGHTGELFF
>TRBV2|-|TRBJ2-5|-
TGTATCTCGATAGGGGGGGGTCTTGGGGAGACCCAGTACTTC
CISIGGGLGETQYF
>TRBV5-6|TRBD2|TRBJ2-5|-
TGTGCCAGCAGCTTGACCCTAGCGGGAGGTCTTGAGACCCAGTACTTC
CASSLTLAGGLETQYF
>TRBV21-1|-|TRBJ2-1|few
TGTGCCAGCAGCCCGACTAGCGGGAGGGGGCATGAGCAGTTCTTC
CASSPTSGRGHEQFF
>TRBV19|-|TRBJ1-5|-
TGTGCCAGTAGTACCGGGTCGAATCAGCCCCAGCATTTT
CASSTGSNQPQHF
>TRBV11-2|-|TRBJ2-7|once
TGTGCCAGCAGCGTCAGGGGCGGACAAGACTACGAGCAGTACTTC
CASSVRGGQDYEQYF
>TRBV2|-|TRBJ2-7|few
TGTGCCAGTAACCCCCCAGGTACCAACTCCTACGAGCAGTACTTC
CASNPPGTNSYEQYF
>TRBV7-2|-|TRBJ1-5|-
TGTGCCAGCAGCTTACAGATGAATCAGCCCCAGCATTTT
CASSLQMNQPQHF